Here is one TCR beta chain with its context. Its antigen is not known. This entry belongs to a study of cytomegalovirus exposure and HLA in healthy donors. The CDR3 is made up of 17 amino acids. This PCR relied on a set of 60 Vbeta primers and 13 Jbeta primers. Measured with immunoSEQ multiplex PCR; TCRdb has only the in-frame clones, and not every one. Of some 41,000 clones listed, 68% are singletons. Study observations and caveats: The study put 150 or so TCR beta chains on its list as cytomegalovirus-associated.

The sample comprised PBMCs. This chain joins TRBV21-1 and TRBJ2-2; the table's D call, TRBD2, was not checked against the DNA. TRBV21-1 is annotated as a pseudogene. The TCR comes from a middle-aged man in good health and CMV-seronegative. The CDR3 sequence is CASSSEGKYANTGELFF. The CDR3 bases are TGTGCCAGCAGCAGTGAGGGCAAGTACGCGAACACCGGGGAGCTGTTTTTT.